The clone carrying this T cell receptor beta chain was observed once. Antigen: not known. As judged by recently defined diagnostic criteria, patients with Susac syndrome had definite or probable disease. Isolation of CD8+ and CD4+ T cells was performed negatively, whereas enrichment of TEMRA cells was done by FACS. With random hexamers, reverse transcription was performed on about 0.5 to 1 ug of RNA. By means of immunoSEQ multiplex PCR, TCR beta CDR3 spanning 54 Vbeta and 13 Jbeta underwent amplification. TCRdb re-called the immunoSEQ multiplex PCR reads with MiXCR, one entry per CDR3 protein. Among about 150,000 distinct CDR3 sequences listed, roughly 96% were seen once. The data stem from a study of CD8 T cells in Susac syndrome. Overall study results and limits: TCR sequencing and HLA analysis covered a relatively small number of individuals.

The receptor was isolated from a human donor with Susac syndrome. The sample consisted of CD4+ T cells from PBMCs.

DNA of the CDR3: TGCAGTGCTAGAGAACCCGGGGGGCAGGGTCATTCACCCCTCCACTTT. Translation: CSAREPGGQGHSPLHF. The rearrangement joins TRBV20-1 to TRBJ1-6; D may be TRBD1 (6 bases). V was trimmed by 0 bases and J by 8 bases, leaving 17 bases between them. The CDR3 is 16 amino acids. Germline CDR1 DFQATT, CDR2 SNEGSKA (reference sequence).